The rows below give T cell receptor beta chains drawn from one sample of a study of long-term antiretroviral therapy in people with HIV. Assay used: immunoSEQ multiplex PCR; TCRdb lists only in-frame clones, some missing. The repertoire has 19,000 or so clones, roughly four fifths of them found once; the top ten carry around 7%. The sequences come from unsorted PBMCs, collected 2.2 years after starting antiretroviral therapy. The receptors were sampled from a man in his fifties or sixties with HIV. Both conserved end residues are part of each CDR3. Fields, in order: V gene, D gene, J gene, clone size, CDR3 protein, CDR3 DNA. A D gene is named only where the DNA matches it firmly. Only part of the rows carry a size: once, few, many, or a class if the clone is expanded.

TRBV4-3	NA	TRBJ2-1	NA	CASSQTLGSTYNEQFF	TGCGCCAGCAGCCAAACTCTAGGGTCGACCTACAATGAGCAGTTCTTC
TRBV5-6	NA	TRBJ2-5	few	CASSLAAQETQYF	TGTGCCAGCAGCTTGGCCGCTCAAGAGACCCAGTACTTC
TRBV30	NA	TRBJ2-7	NA	CAWRRAGASYEQYF	TGTGCCTGGCGACGAGCTGGAGCCTCCTACGAGCAGTACTTC
TRBV6-5	TRBD1	TRBJ1-3	NA	CASSITGGSGNTIYF	TGTGCCAGCAGTATTACAGGGGGTTCTGGAAACACCATATATTTT
TRBV7-2	NA	TRBJ2-2	NA	CASSPRNTGELFF	TGTGCCAGCAGCCCCCGGAACACCGGGGAGCTGTTTTTT
TRBV19	TRBD2	TRBJ2-1	NA	CASSILAGGPNEQFF	TGTGCCAGTAGTATACTAGCGGGAGGGCCCAATGAGCAGTTCTTC
TRBV7-2	NA	TRBJ1-2	NA	CASSPISYGYTF	TGTGCCAGCAGTCCCATTAGCTATGGCTACACCTTC
TRBV6-5	TRBD1	TRBJ1-1	NA	CASSLRQGGEAFF	TGTGCCAGCAGTCTGCGACAGGGGGGTGAAGCTTTCTTT
TRBV14	NA	TRBJ1-1	NA	CASSQGRRTEAFF	TGTGCCAGCAGCCAGGGAAGAAGGACTGAAGCTTTCTTT
TRBV7-9	NA	TRBJ2-2	few	CASRARDNTGELFF	TGTGCCAGCAGGGCCAGGGATAACACCGGGGAGCTGTTTTTT
TRBV2	NA	TRBJ2-7	NA	CASSEAHPTGESYEQYF	TGTGCCAGCAGTGAAGCGCATCCTACGGGAGAGTCCTACGAGCAGTACTTC
TRBV10-2	NA	TRBJ1-2	NA	CASTSRTAHYGYTF	TGCGCCAGCACCTCGAGGACAGCCCACTATGGCTACACCTTC
TRBV2	NA	TRBJ2-1	NA	CASSELVLNEQFF	TGTGCCAGCAGTGAATTAGTACTCAATGAGCAGTTCTTC